This TCR beta chain was obtained from a study of T cells in Graves' hyperthyroidism and ophthalmopathy (dated by TCRdb to the late 2010s). About the study as a whole: Peripheral blood samples were taken at the time of initial diagnosis, prior to any treatment. TCR V-J signatures able to tell the groups apart were searched for in a discovery cohort of 90 to 100 patients, of whom under 45 had Graves' ophthalmopathy and more than 55 had stable Graves' hyperthyroidism. Prospective prediction of ophthalmopathy was tested in an independent validation cohort of 18 to 20 hyperthyroidism patients and approximately 17 patients who later progressed to ophthalmopathy. The 95 to 100 discovery patients were divided at random into training and test sets in a 7:3 ratio. In addition, the study compared T-cell repertoires in thyroid tissue and in blood from about 6 Graves' hyperthyroidism patients. Once sampling was done, hyperthyroidism patients were given methimazole at a starting dose of 30 mg daily, whereas ophthalmopathy patients were given high-dose intravenous methylprednisolone. According to the paper, TCR Vbeta CDR3 sequencing was carried out on roughly 130 peripheral blood samples, which came from approximately 43 ophthalmopathy, fewer than 80 hyperthyroidism and roughly 17 progressor patients.

CDR1 and CDR2, per the germline V gene, are SGHDT and YYEEEE. Trimming takes 2 bases from V and 3 bases from J, and the germline ends sit 9 bases apart. The CDR3 goes from the cysteine to the phenylalanine over 13 residues. Of the read, only the CDR3 DNA is kept; its 39 bases are in frame from base 1. A patient counted as having stable Graves' hyperthyroidism if no progression to ophthalmopathy occurred over 18 months of follow-up. Hyperthyroidism patients were newly diagnosed, had a disease duration of under 2 months, and were aged 18 to 65 years. Patients with uncontrolled infections, other autoimmune diseases, pregnancy or lactation were excluded. Diagnoses were based on clinical symptoms, serum thyroxine and TRAb, thyroid ultrasound and orbital computed tomography. PBMCs were separated from roughly 10 ml of fresh peripheral blood using Ficoll-Paque density gradient centrifugation. Total RNA was extracted using Trizol reagent, and RNA quality was assessed on an Agilent 2100 Bioanalyzer.

TCR beta CDR3 regions were amplified from RNA transcripts. For the first round of RT-PCR on the TCR CDR3, the HTBI primer set was used together with the Qiagen OneStep RT-PCR kit. A second multiplex PCR round built the libraries, followed by size selection and purification. The libraries were sequenced on an Illumina HiSeq2000 using paired-end 100 bp reads. Processing in the source paper ran as follows. SOAPnuke was used to process the raw data, removing reads that contained adapters or uncalled bases, had a mean Phred below 15, or lacked an exact match to the constant primer or identifier. High-quality paired reads were merged with COPE v1.2.5, and unique nucleotide sequences were defined as clonotypes. MiTCR v1.1 was used to align clonotypes to the IMGT TRBV, TRBD and TRBJ reference segments. Only V-J combinations with frequency above 0.0001, covering about 99% of repertoires, were analysed. The TCS score was defined as the ratio of F50 (clonal expansion) to E x V (chaos), calculated using BLOSUM62-based TCRdist between CDR3 peptides within each V-J. Welch's t-statistics and random forest reduced around 510 V-J features to 13, which were used in a naive Bayes classifier (R e1071). Thyroid-blood repertoire similarity was quantified with the Morisita-Horn index. The public reads were run again by TCRdb, first through fastp at Q25 and then through MiXCR, and only productive beta chains were kept. CDR3 protein duplicates are merged, each entry listing the most common genes and DNA. TCRdb, rather than the study authors, made the V and J calls. The sample table lists about 680,000 distinct CDR3 sequences, 35% of them with a count of one. The ten largest clones represent more than 25% of the sample.

The paper as a whole reports these results and caveats: A 13 V-J signature model separated ophthalmopathy from stable hyperthyroidism, with roughly 88% sensitivity and 81.08% specificity in cross-validation and 80%/75% in testing. Sample size was not statistically predetermined, and investigators were not blinded to group allocation. Most expanded thyroid clonotypes (frequency above 0.001) were also detected in blood, a finding suggesting that blood repertoires may reflect thyroid immune responses. In validation, progression to ophthalmopathy was predicted by the model with 70% to 71% sensitivity and around 75% specificity, a median of roughly 6.4 months before onset.

The sample holds many counts of this clonotype. Its binding antigen is unknown. No quality values exist for individual bases; no much larger clone is one base distant. The receptor was isolated from a woman aged 40 to 55 with Graves' hyperthyroidism. The chain employs TRBV5-6 and TRBJ2-7; too little of a D gene remains to name it. Input material: blood. The CDR3 protein: CASSLRRVYEQYF. The base sequence is TGTGCCAGCAGCTTACGTCGGGTCTACGAGCAGTACTTC.